This TCR beta chain was sequenced during a study of post-analysis software for immune sequencing data (dated by TCRdb to 2014 to 2015). Some background on the complete study: Relapsing-remitting, secondary progressive and progressive-relapsing multiple sclerosis were recorded as disease courses, and subtype annotation was lacking for some patients. A subset of samples was prepared in parallel using single-end sample barcoding, then pooled and co-amplified after Illumina adapter ligation. The patient repertoires were set against 10 to 11 previously published healthy control repertoires from donors whose ages ranged from about 6 to 26 years.

To demonstrate the VDJtools post-analysis software, the study profiled TCR beta repertoires from the peripheral blood of around 13 young patients with multiple sclerosis. Multiple sclerosis patients were children and adolescents aged roughly 6 to 17 years. The study at large found these results: Normalized Chao1 diversity was significantly lower in multiple sclerosis patients than controls, suggesting substantial peripheral T-cell clonal expansion. Strong co-clustering of samples prepared in the same batch was shown by direct clustering with F measure, prompting a batch-effect correction. The control group was slightly older than the multiple sclerosis patient group. Significantly higher frequencies in patients than in controls were found for roughly 5 TRBV segments, including TRBV5-6, TRBV5-1 and TRBV20-1.

Relative to germline, V is missing 5 bases and J is missing 2 bases, with 5 bases of the junction outside any gene match. The germline V gene provides CDR1 MNHEY and CDR2 SVGEGT. The CDR3 contains 14 residues, cysteine and phenylalanine counted. Solely the CDR3 DNA is kept, with 42 bases framed from the first base. Libraries came from PCR. Sequencing was carried out with an Illumina HiSeq 2500. To reduce PCR and sequencing biases, unique molecular identifiers were built into the TCR beta cDNA libraries. Per 1 to 10 million input T cells, approximately 500,000 cDNA molecules were obtained, such that each molecule approximated one T cell. The patient libraries were prepared and sequenced using the same protocol as the earlier healthy control dataset. Samples belonging to the same batch were prepared together, multiplexed and sequenced on a shared HiSeq lane. The authors' analysis ran thus. Raw barcoded reads were processed with MIGEC, discarding single-read molecular identifier groups before consensus assembly and CDR3 extraction. VDJtools was used for post-analysis of the clonotype tables, with diversity normalized by down-sampling every dataset to the smallest sample size. Repertoire overlap clustering matched CDR3 amino acid but not nucleotide sequences to correct batch-related cross-sample contamination. The public reads were quality trimmed at Q25 with fastp and then assembled into clones with MiXCR by TCRdb, keeping productive beta chains. CDR3 protein duplicates are merged, each entry listing the most common genes and DNA. The V and J calls shown here were made by TCRdb, not taken from the authors' results. This sample lists roughly 700,000 distinct CDR3 sequences; roughly 27% were detected once. Clones ranked in the top ten supply more than 0.55% of the sample.

Comment on this clonotype: What antigen it recognizes has not been identified. No qualities accompany the bases; no much larger clone lies one base away.

Recombination linked TRBV6-2 or TRBV6-3 to TRBJ2-7; TRBD2 aligns with 8 central bases. The sequencing sample was made of blood. The receptor comes from a girl aged 10-17 years with multiple sclerosis. At the DNA level, the sequence is TGTGCCAGCAGTCATCAGGGACTAGCCTACGAGCAGTACTTC. Translated, it gives CASSHQGLAYEQYF.